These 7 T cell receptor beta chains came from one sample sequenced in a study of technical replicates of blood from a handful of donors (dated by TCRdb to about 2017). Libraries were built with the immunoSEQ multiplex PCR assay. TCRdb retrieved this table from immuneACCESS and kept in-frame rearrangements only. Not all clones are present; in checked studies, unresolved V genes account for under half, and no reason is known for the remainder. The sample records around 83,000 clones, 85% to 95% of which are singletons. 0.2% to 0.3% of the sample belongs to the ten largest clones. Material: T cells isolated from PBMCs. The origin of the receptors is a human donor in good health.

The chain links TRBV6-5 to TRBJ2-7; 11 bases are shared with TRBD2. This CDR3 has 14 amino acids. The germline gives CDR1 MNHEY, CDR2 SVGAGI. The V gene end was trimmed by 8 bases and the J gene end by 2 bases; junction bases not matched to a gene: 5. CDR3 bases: TGTGCCAGCCGTCCGGGACTAGCGGCCTACGAGCAGTACTTC. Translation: CASRPGLAAYEQYF.

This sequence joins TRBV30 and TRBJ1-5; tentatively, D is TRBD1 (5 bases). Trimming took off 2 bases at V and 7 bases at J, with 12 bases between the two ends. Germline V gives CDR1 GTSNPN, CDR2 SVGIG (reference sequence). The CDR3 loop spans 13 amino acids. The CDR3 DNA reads TGTGCCTGGAGTCCGGAGGGGCTCCAGCCCCAGCATTTT. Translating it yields CAWSPEGLQPQHF.

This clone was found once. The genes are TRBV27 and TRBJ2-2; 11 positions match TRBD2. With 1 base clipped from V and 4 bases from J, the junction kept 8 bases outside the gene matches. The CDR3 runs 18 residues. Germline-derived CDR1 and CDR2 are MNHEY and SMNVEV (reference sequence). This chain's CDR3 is CASSLFGLAGGGTGELFF. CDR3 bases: TGTGCCAGCAGTTTATTTGGGCTAGCGGGAGGTGGCACCGGGGAGCTGTTTTTT.

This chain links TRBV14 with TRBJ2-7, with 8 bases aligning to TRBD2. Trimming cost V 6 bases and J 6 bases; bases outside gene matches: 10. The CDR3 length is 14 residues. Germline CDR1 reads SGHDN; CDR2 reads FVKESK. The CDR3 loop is CASSRTGLAGEQYF. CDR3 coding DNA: TGTGCCAGCAGTCGCACGGGGCTAGCGGGCGAGCAGTACTTC.

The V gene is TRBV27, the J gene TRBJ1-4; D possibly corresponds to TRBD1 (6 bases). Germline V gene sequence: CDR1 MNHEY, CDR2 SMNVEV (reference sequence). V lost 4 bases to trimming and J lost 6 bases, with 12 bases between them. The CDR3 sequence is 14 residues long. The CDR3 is CASSSPGTYEKLFF. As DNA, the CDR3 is TGTGCCAGCAGTTCCCCCGGGACATATGAAAAACTGTTTTTT.

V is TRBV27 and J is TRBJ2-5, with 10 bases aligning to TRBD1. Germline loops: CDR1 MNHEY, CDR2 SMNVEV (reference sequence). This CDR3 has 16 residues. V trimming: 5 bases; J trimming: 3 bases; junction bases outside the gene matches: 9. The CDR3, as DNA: TGTGCCAGCAGTGCGTTTCCGGGACAGGGGAAAGAGACCCAGTACTTC. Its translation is CASSAFPGQGKETQYF.

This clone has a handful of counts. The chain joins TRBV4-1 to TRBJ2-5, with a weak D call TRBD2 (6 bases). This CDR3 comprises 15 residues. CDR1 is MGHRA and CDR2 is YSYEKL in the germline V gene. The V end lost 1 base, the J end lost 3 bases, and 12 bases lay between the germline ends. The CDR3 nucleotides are TGCGCCAGCAGCCAAGCGACTAGGATGAAAGAGACCCAGTACTTC. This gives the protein CASSQATRMKETQYF.